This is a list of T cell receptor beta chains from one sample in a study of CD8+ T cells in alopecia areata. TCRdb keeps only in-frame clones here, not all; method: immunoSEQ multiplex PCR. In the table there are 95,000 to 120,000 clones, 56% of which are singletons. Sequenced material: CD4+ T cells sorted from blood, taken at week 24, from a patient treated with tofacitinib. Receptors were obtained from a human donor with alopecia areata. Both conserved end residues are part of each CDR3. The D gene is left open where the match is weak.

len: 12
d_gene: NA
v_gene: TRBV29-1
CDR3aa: CSVEYVGRGYTF

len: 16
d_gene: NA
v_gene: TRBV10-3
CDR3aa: CAISPEKGTRGNTIYF

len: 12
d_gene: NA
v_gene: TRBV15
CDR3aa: CATSISPDTQYF

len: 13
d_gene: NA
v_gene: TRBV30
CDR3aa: CAWSQSSNQPQHF

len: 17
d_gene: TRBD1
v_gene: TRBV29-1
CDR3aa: CSVDPGQGPSGANVLTF

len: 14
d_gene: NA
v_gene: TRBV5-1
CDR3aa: CASRAGQRVNIQYF

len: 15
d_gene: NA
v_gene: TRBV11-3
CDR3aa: CASSLDPGGYTEAFF

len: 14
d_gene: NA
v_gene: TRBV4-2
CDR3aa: CASSKAGVKETQYF

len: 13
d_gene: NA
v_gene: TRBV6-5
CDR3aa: CASSPRRNTEAFF

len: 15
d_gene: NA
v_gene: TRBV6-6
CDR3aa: CASSDRQVGSYEQYF

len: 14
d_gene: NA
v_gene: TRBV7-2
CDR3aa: CASSLSLLTNEQFF

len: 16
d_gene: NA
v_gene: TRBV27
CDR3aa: CASSPAGGLRRETQYF

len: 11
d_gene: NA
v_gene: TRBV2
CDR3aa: CASSRAYEQYF

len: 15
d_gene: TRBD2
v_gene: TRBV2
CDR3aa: CASSEKRGSYNEQFF

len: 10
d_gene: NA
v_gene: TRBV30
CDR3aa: CAWRGSEAFF

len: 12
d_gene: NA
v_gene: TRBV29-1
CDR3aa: CSAPAGEETQYF

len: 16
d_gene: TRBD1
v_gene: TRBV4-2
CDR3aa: CASSQEGTGGLTEAFF

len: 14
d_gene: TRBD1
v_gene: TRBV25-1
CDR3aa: CASSVGQGGSPLHF

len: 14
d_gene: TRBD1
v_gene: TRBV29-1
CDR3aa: CSVKGQGAFTEAFF

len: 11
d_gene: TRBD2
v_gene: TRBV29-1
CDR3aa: CSGWTSGAQYF

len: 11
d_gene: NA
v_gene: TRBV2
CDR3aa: CASIQKEREYF

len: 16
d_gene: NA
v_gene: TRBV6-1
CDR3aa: CASSASRHHGRETQYF

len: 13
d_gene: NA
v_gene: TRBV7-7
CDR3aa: CASSLERGETQYF

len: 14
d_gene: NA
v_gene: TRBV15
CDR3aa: CATSRSYKTDTIYF

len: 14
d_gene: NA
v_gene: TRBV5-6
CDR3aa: CASSLFNFQETQYF

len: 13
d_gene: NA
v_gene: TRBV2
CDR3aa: CASSDMGQQGAFF

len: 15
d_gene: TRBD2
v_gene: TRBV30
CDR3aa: CAWSVSGGPYNEQFF

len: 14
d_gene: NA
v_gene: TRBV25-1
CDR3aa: CASSMEGGSYEQYF

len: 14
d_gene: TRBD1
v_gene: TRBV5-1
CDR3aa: CASSQTGGSSPLHF

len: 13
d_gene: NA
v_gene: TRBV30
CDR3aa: CAWNPGDQETQYF

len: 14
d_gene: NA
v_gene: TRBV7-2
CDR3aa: CASSLMGSDRGQYF

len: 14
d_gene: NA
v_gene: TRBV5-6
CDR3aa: CASRSGYSSYEQYF

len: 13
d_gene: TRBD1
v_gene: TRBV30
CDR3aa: CAWSLDRANIQYF

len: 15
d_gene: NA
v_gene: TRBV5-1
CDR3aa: CASSLASGVEETQYF

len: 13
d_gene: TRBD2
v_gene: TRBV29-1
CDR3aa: CSVKGLAGNEQFF

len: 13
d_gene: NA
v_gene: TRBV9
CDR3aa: CASSTDSSYEQYF

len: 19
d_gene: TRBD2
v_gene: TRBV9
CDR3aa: CASSARGTSGGTSYNEQFF

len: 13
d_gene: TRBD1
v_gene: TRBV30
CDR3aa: CACRDRDNQPQHF

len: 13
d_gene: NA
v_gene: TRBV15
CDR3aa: CATSREGDYEQYF

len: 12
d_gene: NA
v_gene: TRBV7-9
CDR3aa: CASSLGTLEQYF

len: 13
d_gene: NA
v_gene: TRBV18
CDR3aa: CASSDRGQETQYF

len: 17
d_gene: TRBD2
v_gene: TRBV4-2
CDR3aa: CASSQNIAGGFPETQYF

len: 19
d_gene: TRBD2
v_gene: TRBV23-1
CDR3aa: CASSQSASGGSNSYNEQFF

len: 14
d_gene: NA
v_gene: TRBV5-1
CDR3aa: CASSLGDGLYEQYF

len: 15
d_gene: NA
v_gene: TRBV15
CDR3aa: CATSRIKKGNQPQHF

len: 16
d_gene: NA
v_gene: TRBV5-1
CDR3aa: CASSLAGRGSGNTIYF

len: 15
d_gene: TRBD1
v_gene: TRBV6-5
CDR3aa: CASSYAGQADEKLFF

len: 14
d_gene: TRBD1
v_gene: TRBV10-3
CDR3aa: CAIRGQVDTGELFF

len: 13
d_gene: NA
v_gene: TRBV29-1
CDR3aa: CSVVRGGDTEAFF

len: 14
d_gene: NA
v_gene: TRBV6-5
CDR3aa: CASPKTDRSYEQYF

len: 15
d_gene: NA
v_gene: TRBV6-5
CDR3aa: CASSYSTKGKEKLFF

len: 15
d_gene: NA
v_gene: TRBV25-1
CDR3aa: CASSDLGGPQETQYF

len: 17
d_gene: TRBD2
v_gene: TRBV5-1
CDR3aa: CASSPVGGASGANVLTF

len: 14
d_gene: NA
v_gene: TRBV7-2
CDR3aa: CASSLVGVGETQYF